A selection of T cell receptor beta chains follows, all from one sample in a study of Graves' ophthalmopathy and Graves' hyperthyroidism. Each CDR3 protein is one row after TCRdb ran MiXCR on the multiplex PCR reads. Of 650,000 to 900,000 distinct CDR3 sequences listed, roughly 41% were seen once; the top ten hold roughly 45%. Sequences were obtained from peripheral blood. Source of these receptors: an adult man with Graves' ophthalmopathy. The CDR3 runs from the conserved cysteine through the conserved F or W.

v_gene	len	CDR3aa
TRBV25-1	12	CAWSPTNGELFF
TRBV11-2	16	CASSPWTVAGGTEAFF
TRBV7-9	16	CASSQDWGVYNSPLHF
TRBV25-1	12	CASRKGNTEAFF
TRBV7-9	16	CASSLQTPAGANVLTF
TRBV6-5	12	CASSNWAGELFF
TRBV7-9	15	CASSLVTWGSQPQYF
TRBV7-2	14	CASSFRGPAETQYF
TRBV24-1	15	CASSERQGGYQPQHF
TRBV20-1	13	CSAWQALGAEAFF
TRBV11-3	12	CASTCVNYGYTF
TRBV4-3	16	CASSQEGTGKQETQYF
TRBV7-9	13	CASSGRSPETQYF
TRBV7-2	19	CASSGQGGAVAGRSYEQYF
TRBV9	14	CASSVTGLNSPLHF
TRBV7-9	15	CASSVGLGALGTQYF
TRBV6-1	15	CASSIGQGVGNEQYF
TRBV2	15	CASSGTNGPKETQYF
TRBV19	16	CASSFGQGAPNEKLFF
TRBV11-2	14	CASSANRDSYEQYF
TRBV5-1	15	CASSFGDRVEFEAFF
TRBV10-3	14	CASTLAGRQGTQYF
TRBV6-6	11	CASSAGQGWHF
TRBV20-1	11	CSARQTYEQYF
TRBV2	14	CASSLTGPRAEAFF
TRBV15	12	CATSRGANVLTF
TRBV7-9	13	CASTFGNSGELFF
TRBV20-1	14	CSASGRGGDYGYTF
TRBV7-9	16	CASSLGLSSYNSPLHF
TRBV29-1	11	CSVESRTRAFF
TRBV7-9	16	CASSALGTGSTGELFF
TRBV15	15	CATSRLRTMGETQYF
TRBV6-1	15	CASSWVGDGNSPLHF
TRBV7-6	16	CASSWDRGAGANVLTF
TRBV6-6	14	CASSLRGTSYEQYF
TRBV10-3	16	CAISGDAGGNYNEQYF
TRBV7-2	14	CASSLVGGSNEQYF
TRBV29-1	13	CSVGQSSGNTIYF
TRBV9	16	CASSVRPGRSGNTIYF
TRBV29-1	15	CSVEDETGGSYEQYF
TRBV25-1	13	CASIFFGNGELFF
TRBV12-3/TRBV12-4	15	CASSQRTAANEKLFF
TRBV7-9	16	CASSPKATGDYYGYTF
TRBV20-1	12	CSASRGGSEQYF
TRBV10-1	15	CASSDGHTNTGELFF
TRBV6-6	15	CASTAPGQRNHGYTF
TRBV29-1	12	CSAGTSPFEQYF
TRBV10-1	13	CASSEAGNYEQYF
TRBV19	15	CASKVEDRHNSPPHF
TRBV25-1	14	CASKTGNLNTEAFF
TRBV9	15	CASSVGTGGNQPQHF